The clone carrying this TCR beta chain was observed at least ten times. Regions amplified from RNA transcripts were the TCR beta CDR3 regions. HTBI primers were employed in a first-round RT-PCR of the TCR CDR3. TCRdb fed the multiplex PCR reads into MiXCR, producing one record per CDR3 protein. This sample carries more than 250,000 distinct CDR3 sequences, 15% of them seen once, and the ten largest clones take 30% to 35%. This sample stems from a study of T cells in Graves' hyperthyroidism and ophthalmopathy. The clonotype was recovered from a woman aged 45-60 years with Graves' hyperthyroidism that later progressed to Graves' ophthalmopathy. Sequencing input: blood.

This CDR3 is CSASTDTQYF. CDR3 DNA: TGCAGTGCGAGCACAGATACGCAGTATTTT. The rearrangement uses TRBV20-1 and TRBJ2-3, with unresolved D. Trimming took off 6 bases at V and 0 bases at J, with 1 base between the two ends. Looked up from germline, CDR1 is DFQATT and CDR2 is SNEGSKA (reference sequence). The CDR3 runs to 10 residues.